Reported below is one T cell receptor beta chain. From the 5' RACE reads, TCRdb called clonotypes with MiXCR, one entry per CDR3 protein. The sample lists fewer than 65,000 distinct CDR3 sequences, 25% to 35% occurring once. Germline V CDR1 and CDR2: DFQATT, SNEGSKA (reference sequence). Trimming removed 6 bases at V and 4 bases at J, with 15 bases between. CDR3 size: 13 residues. Purified naive CD4+ T cells were depleted of CD25+ Tregs. This chain uses TRBV20-1 with TRBJ2-5; a weak D match, TRBD1 (5 bases). The clonotype comes from a female donor with breast cancer. Material for sequencing was tumor-infiltrating naive CD4+ T cells sorted from the breast tumor. Specified subset: naive CD4+ T cells, CD4+CD45RA+CD25-. CDR3 in DNA: TGCAGTGCCGAGAAGGGGTTAGGAGAGACCCAGTACTTC. The encoded protein is CSAEKGLGETQYF.